Below are 14 T cell receptor beta chains sequenced from a single sample in a study of blood T cell repertoires in COVID-19 (dated by TCRdb to between 2020 and 2021). The library was obtained by the immunoSEQ multiplex PCR assay. Sourced from immuneACCESS, this table was stored by TCRdb with only in-frame sequences that have V and J called. A share of the clones is absent; for the studies checked, an unresolved V gene accounts for under half, and the remainder has no known explanation. This sample is represented by 150,000 to 200,000 clones; roughly 85% of them were singletons. About 9.7% of the sample comes from the top ten. Sequenced material: peripheral blood. The receptors here all came from a man aged 45-60 years with active or convalescent COVID-19.

The chain links TRBV19 to TRBJ1-4; 9 bases are shared with TRBD1. Germline V gene data show CDR1 as LNHDA and CDR2 as SQIVND (reference sequence). J gave up 7 bases and V 5 bases, and 11 bases lay outside the gene matches. The CDR3 is 16 amino acids. The CDR3 loop is CASSLGQGLSGEKLFF. The CDR3 bases are TGTGCCAGTAGTTTGGGACAGGGCCTATCAGGTGAAAAACTGTTTTTT.

The V gene is TRBV13, the J gene TRBJ2-2, with 10 bases aligning to TRBD2. CDR1 is PRHDT and CDR2 is FYEKMQ in the germline V gene (reference sequence). CDR3 length: 17 residues. With V trimmed by 5 bases and J by 4 bases, 10 bases remained unmatched. DNA for the CDR3: TGTGCCAGCAGCCCCCTTGGGAGCGGGGGGGCCACCGGGGAGCTGTTTTTT. Amino acids: CASSPLGSGGATGELFF.

Only one count was recorded for this clone. This sequence joins TRBV6-1 and TRBJ1-1; D remains unclear. Germline values: CDR1 MNHNS, CDR2 SASEGT. Trimming pared 0 bases from V and 4 bases from J, leaving 15 bases between. This CDR3 has 16 residues. The CDR3 region is CASSEASPGVGTEAFF. The CDR3 nucleotides are TGTGCCAGCAGTGAAGCGTCTCCCGGGGTTGGCACTGAAGCTTTCTTT.

The chain has TRBV7-2 and TRBJ1-3, with a weak D call TRBD1 (5 bases). The CDR3 sequence is 15 residues long. V gave up 1 base and J gave up 2 bases, with 9 bases separating them. From germline, CDR1 is SGHTA and CDR2 FQGNSA. CDR3 sequence: CASSLEGFAGNTIYF. In nucleotides, the CDR3 is TGTGCCAGCAGCTTAGAGGGGTTTGCTGGAAACACCATATATTTT. The full variable domain, its missing parts supplied by reference TRBV7-2 and TRBJ1-3, is GAGVSQSPSNKVTEKGKDVELRCDPISGHTALYWYRQSLGQGLEFLIYFQGNSAPDKSGLPSDRFSAERTGGSVSTLTIQRTQQEDSAVYLCASSLEGFAGNTIYFGEGSWLTVV.

The V gene is TRBV19, the J gene TRBJ1-2; D is possibly TRBD1 (6 bases). Deletions cut 7 bases from V and 8 bases from J, with 20 bases between. This CDR3 contains 14 residues. Germline CDR1 is LNHDA and CDR2 is SQIVND (reference sequence). CDR3: CASTQAIRQGGYTF. CDR3 DNA: TGTGCCAGTACCCAGGCCATAAGGCAGGGGGGCTACACCTTC.

This clone was counted between two and nine times. This chain links TRBV10-3 with TRBJ2-7; D ambiguous. The CDR3 covers 13 residues. Per the germline V gene, CDR1 is ENHRY and CDR2 is SYGVKD. The V gene lost 10 bases and the J gene lost 2 bases, with 15 bases spanning the gap. CDR3 residues: CASTSAAAYEQYF. The CDR3 DNA is TGTGCCAGTACCTCGGCGGCAGCCTACGAGCAGTACTTC.

The chain uses TRBV6-5 and TRBJ2-1; 8 bases line up with TRBD1. CDR1 and CDR2 (germline): MNHEY, SVGAGI. Trimming cost V 3 bases and J 10 bases; bases outside gene matches: 5. This CDR3 has 13 amino acids. CDR3 sequence: CASSYNRGIEQFF. The CDR3 DNA reads as TGTGCCAGCAGTTATAACAGGGGGATCGAGCAGTTCTTC.

The chain employs TRBV3-1 (or the pseudogene TRBV3-2) and TRBJ2-1, with 9 nucleotides matching TRBD2. Germline V gene lookup returns CDR1 LGHDT and CDR2 YNNKEL (reference sequence). V dropped 0 bases and J dropped 6; count of bases not matched to a gene: 9. This CDR3 has 17 residues. Written as DNA, the CDR3 is TGTGCCAGCAGCCAAGAACGGGGGCGGGAGGGCAGCAATGAGCAGTTCTTC. It yields the protein CASSQERGREGSNEQFF.

J is TRBJ1-2 and V is TRBV27; weak D call: TRBD1 (6 bases). CDR1 is MNHEY and CDR2 is SMNVEV in the germline V gene (reference sequence). Deletions cut 6 bases from V and 4 bases from J, with 12 bases between. The CDR3 contains 13 residues. The DNA of the CDR3 is TGTGCCAGCAGCCGATCAGGGGTCTATGGCTACACCTTC. This gives the protein CASSRSGVYGYTF.

CDR3 sequence: CSVDPGLIYGYTF. The CDR3 DNA reads TGCAGCGTTGACCCAGGGTTAATCTATGGCTACACCTTC. This sequence joins TRBV29-1 and TRBJ1-2, with a tentative D call TRBD1 (5 bases). V lost 3 bases, J lost 4 bases, and 12 bases lay in between. This CDR3 has 13 amino acids. CDR1 is SQVTM and CDR2 is ANQGSEA in the germline V gene.

The chain couples TRBV28 to TRBJ1-2; no reliable D call. The ends were cut back, 6 bases at V and 1 base at J, with 15 bases in the middle. Germline CDR1 is MDHEN and CDR2 is SYDVKM. The length of the CDR3 is 15 residues. CDR3 in DNA: TGTGCCAGCAGGGCCATTGGGAGAGGTAACTATGGCTACACCTTC. It codes for CASRAIGRGNYGYTF.

This clone was seen just once. V and J are TRBV30 and TRBJ2-7; D possibly corresponds to TRBD2 (7 bases). Trimming cost V 0 bases and J 0 bases, with 9 bases left between them. The CDR3 runs 14 residues. Germline values: CDR1 GTSNPN, CDR2 SVGIG (reference sequence). CDR3 in amino acids: CAWSVGGASYEQYF. Written as DNA, the CDR3 is TGTGCCTGGAGTGTAGGGGGGGCCTCCTACGAGCAGTACTTC.

The chain joins TRBV2 to TRBJ1-1, with D tentatively TRBD1 (5 bases). Between the trimmed V and J ends, which lost 5 bases and 5 bases, there was a span of 12 bases. The CDR3 length is 13 residues. Per germline, CDR1 SNHLY and CDR2 FYNNEI. The CDR3 loop is CASSITGRTEAFF. In nucleotides, the CDR3 is TGTGCCAGCAGTATCACAGGAAGGACTGAAGCTTTCTTT. Complete variable domain (other parts from reference TRBV2 and TRBJ1-1): EPEVTQTPSHQVTQMGQEVILRCVPISNHLYFYWYRQILGQKVEFLVSFYNNEISEKSEIFDDQFSVERPDGSNFTLKIRSTKLEDSAMYFCASSITGRTEAFFGQGTRLTVV.

The rearrangement joins TRBV27 to TRBJ1-6, with D perhaps TRBD1 (5 bases). The CDR3 spans 14 residues. Looked up from germline, CDR1 is MNHEY and CDR2 is SMNVEV (reference sequence). Between the trimmed V and J ends, which lost 9 bases and 10 bases, there was a span of 19 bases. The CDR3 DNA reads as TGTGCCAGGGGGTCAGACAGTCTAATATCACCCCTCCACTTT. It codes for CARGSDSLISPLHF.